This passage covers 3 T cell receptor beta chains from one sample sequenced in a study of shared clonotypes between healthy human individuals. Assay: immunoSEQ multiplex PCR; the TCRdb copy retains only in-frame clones and omits some. Of 2 million to 3 million clones listed, under 95% are singletons. Material for sequencing was naive CD4+ T cells from PBMCs. Noted subset: CD45RA+ positively selected. The receptors derive from a man aged 18 to 29 in good health. Some clones in this sample may be carry-over from other donors' samples.

The chain couples TRBV28 to TRBJ2-1; TRBD1 matches 8 bases. Germline CDR1 is MDHEN and CDR2 is SYDVKM. CDR3 length equals 12 residues. V was clipped by 10 bases and J by 4 bases; unmatched bases: 3. DNA for the CDR3: TGTGCCACGGGACAGGTTTACAATGAGCAGTTCTTC. It is translated as CATGQVYNEQFF. Based on the CDR3 plus reference TRBV28 and TRBJ2-1, the full variable domain is DVKVTQSSRYLVKRTGEKVFLECVQDMDHENMFWYRQDPGLGLRLIYFSYDVKMKEKGDIPEGYSVSREKKERFSLILESASTNQTSMYLCATGQVYNEQFFGPGTRLTVL.

In its sample, this clone was seen once. The chain recombines TRBV28 with TRBJ1-2; 11 bases align to TRBD1. There are 21 residues in the CDR3. V lost 7 bases, J lost 9 bases, and 31 bases stayed unmatched. The germline gives CDR1 MDHEN, CDR2 SYDVKM. This CDR3 reads CASTPWWNGQGAPGQSSRYTF. CDR3 coding DNA: TGTGCCAGCACCCCTTGGTGGAACGGACAGGGGGCTCCAGGGCAAAGTAGTCGCTACACCTTC.

J is TRBJ1-2 and V is TRBV28, with a weak D call TRBD1 (6 bases). Trimming left V 2 bases short and J 7 bases short, with 20 bases between. Germline values: CDR1 MDHEN, CDR2 SYDVKM. This CDR3 contains 16 residues. The CDR3 sequence: CASSLGGGAGLSGYTF. The CDR3 nucleotides are TGTGCCAGCAGTTTAGGGGGGGGCGCGGGTTTGAGTGGCTACACCTTC.